This T cell receptor (beta chain) was found in a study of neoadjuvant nivolumab and ipilimumab in lung cancer (dated by TCRdb to 2019 to 2021). For the study in its entirety: Nivolumab was given at 3 mg/kg intravenously on days 1, 15 and 29, and the combination arm added ipilimumab 1 mg/kg on day 1 only. Matched pretherapy and resected tumor pairs were analyzed for seven patients, of whom four received nivolumab and three received nivolumab plus ipilimumab. The trial treated some 44 patients with operable NSCLC: about 23 were randomized to nivolumab monotherapy and 21 to nivolumab plus ipilimumab. The major pathologic response (MPR) rate in the intention-to-treat population in each study arm was designated as the primary trial endpoint. The study compared TCR repertoires in pretherapy (baseline) peripheral blood with TCR repertoires in tumors resected at surgery following neoadjuvant immune checkpoint blockade. What the authors observed across the whole study: From pretherapy to surgery, tumor T-cell richness and clonality went up in three of three dual-therapy tumors, versus only two of four nivolumab-treated tumors. No significant correlation was found between TCR clonality and pathologic tumor regression, and only one major-pathologic-response sample was available for the clonality analysis. A positive correlation was observed between pretherapy blood TCR richness and richness in tumors resected after neoadjuvant therapy (Spearman R of about 0.82). TCR sequencing was performed in a small number of samples. Resected tumors had greater TCR richness and clonality than tumor-adjacent uninvolved lung, and increases were observed in more dual-therapy-treated tumors.

The protocol used for the library was the immunoSEQ multiplex PCR assay. Processing in the source paper ran as follows. Repertoires were summarized by richness and clonality, and significantly expanded and contracted clones were identified between pre- and post-therapy samples. TCRdb holds this immuneACCESS table with in-frame rearrangements only. Some clones are missing; in checked studies, unresolved V genes explain under half, and the rest has no known cause. Clone size and the V and J calls come from that table; the DNA yielded D and trimming. In this sample the table shows 25,000 to 35,000 clones, less than 95% of which occur a single time. The ten largest clones capture about 4.9% of the sample. The V end loses 0 bases and the J end loses 6 bases, and a stretch of 7 bases separates them. Its CDR3 holds 13 amino acids, cysteine through phenylalanine. The CDR3 DNA has 39 bases and is translated from base 1. The germline V gene specifies SGHRS as CDR1 and YFSETQ as CDR2.

Taken with the paper, the label for time point translates to: at surgical resection after neoadjuvant nivolumab +/- ipilimumab. Samples came from the phase 2 randomized NEOSTAR trial, which tested neoadjuvant nivolumab or nivolumab plus ipilimumab followed by surgery in operable NSCLC. A note on this clone: Its recognized antigen is unknown. No much larger clone is present one base from it, and per-base qualities are unavailable.

The input for sequencing was peripheral blood, taken after neoadjuvant nivolumab, alone or with ipilimumab, at or shortly before surgery. The rearranged segments are TRBV5-1 and TRBJ1-5; the D gene remains uncertain. The receptor was isolated from an adult with non-small cell lung cancer. The nucleotides read TGCGCCAGCAGCTTGGTTGTAGGTCAGCCCCAGCATTTT. This encodes CASSLVVGQPQHF.